Here is one TCR beta chain with its context. Its cognate antigen has yet to be identified. No qualities accompany the bases; no much larger clone lies one base away. The entry originates in a study of yellow fever vaccine responses in identical twins (dated by TCRdb to 2016 to 2019). Describing the broader study: In the study, vaccine-responding T cell clones were precisely tracked in identical twins. Overall study results and their limits: According to the authors, in identical twins the way T cells responded to vaccination appeared partly convergent and partly personalized.

Its CDR3 holds 13 amino acids, cysteine through phenylalanine. Only the CDR3 portion is preserved as DNA: 39 bases, with reading frame beginning at the first base. The germline V gene gives CDR1 as SGHVS and CDR2 as FNYEAQ. V ends up 3 bases short and J 7 bases short, with an unmatched junction base count of 5. Library creation used RT-PCR. Sequenced on an Illumina HiSeq 2500. TCRdb redid the processing of the public reads, applying fastp at Q25 and MiXCR, and retained in-frame beta chains. Rows with a matching CDR3 protein are joined into one entry that keeps the most common DNA and genes. The sample includes 12,000 or so distinct CDR3 sequences, with 84% observed a single time. Approximately 1.7% of the sample is taken by the ten largest.

This receptor chain uses TRBV7-6 and TRBJ2-7; TRBD1 aligns with 8 central bases. The sequence came from a woman between 18 and 30 years old who received the yellow fever vaccine. Donor details come from another sample of the same person, matched by shared clones. The sequenced sample was T cells from blood (PBMCs), unsorted or a sorted subset (not recorded which), obtained before or after yellow fever vaccination (not recorded which). CDR3 reads: CASSLDRVYEQYF. The bases are TGTGCCAGCAGCTTGGACAGGGTGTATGAGCAGTACTTC.